A selection of T cell receptor beta chains follows, all from one sample in a study of blood T cell repertoires in COVID-19. Generated by immunoSEQ multiplex PCR, the TCRdb table keeps only in-frame clones and is missing some. This sample yields about 39,000 clones, of which roughly 85% are seen a single time; about 4.2% belongs to the top ten. Sequenced input: peripheral blood. These receptors were taken from a man aged 60-69 years with acute or convalescent COVID-19. Each CDR3 is given without its conserved first and last residue. Each record gives: V gene, J gene, CDR3 protein.

v_call: TRBV29-1
j_call: TRBJ1-3
cdr3_aa: SVAASQGGGNTIY

v_call: TRBV4-2
j_call: TRBJ1-3
cdr3_aa: ASSQEQGQGNTIY

v_call: TRBV11-1
j_call: TRBJ2-7
cdr3_aa: ASSLGQGAYEQY

v_call: TRBV7-9
j_call: TRBJ2-7
cdr3_aa: ASSLVSLPYEQY

v_call: TRBV3-1/TRBV3-2
j_call: TRBJ2-7
cdr3_aa: ASSPPRASGIYEQY

v_call: TRBV10-3
j_call: TRBJ2-7
cdr3_aa: AISESAGATYEQY

v_call: TRBV5-4
j_call: TRBJ1-6
cdr3_aa: ASSLEGKGSPLH

v_call: TRBV9
j_call: TRBJ1-1
cdr3_aa: ASSVEPTGSNTEAF

v_call: TRBV11-3
j_call: TRBJ2-1
cdr3_aa: ASSTRREEQF

v_call: TRBV5-1
j_call: TRBJ2-5
cdr3_aa: ASSAGIIAGSGGETQY

v_call: TRBV27
j_call: TRBJ1-1
cdr3_aa: ASNGQGHTEAF

v_call: TRBV7-6
j_call: TRBJ2-1
cdr3_aa: ASSDRATHNEQF

v_call: TRBV30
j_call: TRBJ2-1
cdr3_aa: ASPGQGFNEQF

v_call: TRBV6-9
j_call: TRBJ1-2
cdr3_aa: ASIRTGRGVDGYT

v_call: TRBV5-1
j_call: TRBJ1-4
cdr3_aa: ASSSGGVNEKLF

v_call: TRBV30
j_call: TRBJ1-5
cdr3_aa: AWTGGSSNQPQH

v_call: TRBV5-6
j_call: TRBJ2-5
cdr3_aa: ASSLATQETQY

v_call: TRBV28
j_call: TRBJ1-1
cdr3_aa: ASSSYRGGVAF

v_call: TRBV25-1
j_call: TRBJ2-5
cdr3_aa: ASSEIPAGGRWETQY

v_call: TRBV2
j_call: TRBJ1-5
cdr3_aa: ASSDEGASNQPQH

v_call: TRBV21-1
j_call: TRBJ1-4
cdr3_aa: ASSWGGTDTSNEKLF

v_call: TRBV3-1/TRBV3-2
j_call: TRBJ1-2
cdr3_aa: ASSMGQGANYGYT

v_call: TRBV14
j_call: TRBJ1-1
cdr3_aa: ASSQNSGSMNTEAF

v_call: TRBV19
j_call: TRBJ1-5
cdr3_aa: ATRVQGGYSNQPQH

v_call: TRBV29-1
j_call: TRBJ1-1
cdr3_aa: SVRQGALGAF

v_call: TRBV25-1
j_call: TRBJ2-3
cdr3_aa: ASSVGARDTQY

v_call: TRBV7-2
j_call: TRBJ1-1
cdr3_aa: ASSFSQSNIEAF

v_call: TRBV6-5
j_call: TRBJ2-7
cdr3_aa: ASRPGIWGGYEQY

v_call: TRBV4-1
j_call: TRBJ2-3
cdr3_aa: ASSQARLAGGDTQY

v_call: TRBV4-2
j_call: TRBJ1-4
cdr3_aa: ASSQEGARGDEKLF

v_call: TRBV28
j_call: TRBJ2-7
cdr3_aa: ASSGTLRGYEQY

v_call: TRBV6-5
j_call: TRBJ2-1
cdr3_aa: ASAWGGRANEQF

v_call: TRBV19
j_call: TRBJ1-1
cdr3_aa: ASSGGTEAF

v_call: TRBV5-5
j_call: TRBJ1-4
cdr3_aa: ASSLTGREDEKLF

v_call: TRBV5-1
j_call: TRBJ1-1
cdr3_aa: ASSTGQGERSEAF

v_call: TRBV5-4
j_call: TRBJ2-2
cdr3_aa: ASSSRQGAIGELF

v_call: TRBV5-1
j_call: TRBJ2-5
cdr3_aa: ASSFGGQETQY

v_call: TRBV27
j_call: TRBJ1-6
cdr3_aa: ASSPRESSYNSPLH